Listed here are 8 T cell receptor beta chains from one sample, sequenced in a study of shared clonotypes between healthy human individuals. Assay: immunoSEQ multiplex PCR; the TCRdb copy retains only in-frame clones and omits some. The top ten clones hold around 1.1% of a sample with about 2 million clones, about 95% of them seen once. Cells designated naive CD8 were CD45RO-negative and were positively selected for CCR7, with terminally differentiated effector memory CD45RA+ cells excluded. Sequences were obtained from naive CD8+ T cells sorted from blood. The source is a man younger than 30 in good health.

The J gene is TRBJ2-5, the V gene TRBV28, with 8 positions matching TRBD1. Trimming cost V 4 bases and J 3 bases; bases outside gene matches: 4. Germline values: CDR1 MDHEN, CDR2 SYDVKM. The CDR3 is made up of 14 amino acids. This CDR3 is CASSWDRPEETQYF. The CDR3 nucleotides are TGTGCCAGCAGTTGGGACAGGCCCGAAGAGACCCAGTACTTC.

The count of this clone is one. This chain joins TRBV5-6 and TRBJ2-7; 9 bases align to TRBD2. Losses at the gene ends were 0 bases for V and 3 bases for J; bases not matched to a gene: 7. Per the germline V gene, CDR1 is SGHDT and CDR2 is YYEEEE. The CDR3 extends over 16 amino acids. Here the CDR3 reads CASSLGLAGFDYEQYF. The CDR3, as DNA: TGTGCCAGCAGCTTGGGGCTAGCGGGATTCGACTACGAGCAGTACTTC. Together with reference TRBV5-6 and TRBJ2-7, the CDR3 gives the full variable domain: DAGVTQSPTHLIKTRGQQVTLRCSPKSGHDTVSWYQQALGQGPQFIFQYYEEEERQRGNFPDRFSGHQFPNYSSELNVNALLLGDSALYLCASSLGLAGFDYEQYFGPGTRLTVT.

The chain recombines TRBV15 with TRBJ2-5, with D perhaps matching TRBD1 or TRBD2 (5 bases each). This CDR3 comprises 12 residues. Between the trimmed V and J ends, which lost 0 bases and 9 bases, there was a span of 8 bases. Germline values: CDR1 LNHNV, CDR2 YYDKDF (reference sequence). The CDR3 DNA reads as TGTGCCACCAGCAGAGACTTGGGGGCCCAGTACTTC. Translated, it gives CATSRDLGAQYF.

The rearrangement joins TRBV6-6 to TRBJ2-5; no clear D gene. Germline V gene sequence: CDR1 MNHNY, CDR2 SVGAGI (reference sequence). Trimming stripped 1 base from V and 1 base from J, with 10 bases between. The CDR3 runs to 15 residues. CDR3 loop: CASSYWQVGQETQYF. The CDR3 coding sequence is TGTGCCAGCAGTTACTGGCAAGTCGGCCAAGAGACCCAGTACTTC.

The chain joins TRBV7-9 to TRBJ2-2; 8 nucleotides match TRBD2. The CDR3 runs to 17 residues. J gave up 1 base and V 2 bases, and 6 bases lay outside the gene matches. Germline V CDR1 and CDR2: SEHNR, FQNEAQ (reference sequence). CDR3 sequence (DNA): TGTGCCAGCAGCTTAAAGTTAGCGGGGCTGAACACCGGGGAGCTGTTTTTT. Translation gives CASSLKLAGLNTGELFF.

The chain employs TRBV2 and TRBJ2-5; D ambiguous. The CDR3 loop spans 13 amino acids. Trimming pared 9 bases from V and 3 bases from J, leaving 14 bases between. CDR1 SNHLY and CDR2 FYNNEI come from the germline V gene. The CDR3 DNA follows: TGTGCCAGTAGGAACAAGCCAAAAGAGACCCAGTACTTC. It specifies CASRNKPKETQYF. The whole variable domain, filled in from reference TRBV2 and TRBJ2-5, reads EPEVTQTPSHQVTQMGQEVILRCVPISNHLYFYWYRQILGQKVEFLVSFYNNEISEKSEIFDDQFSVERPDGSNFTLKIRSTKLEDSAMYFCASRNKPKETQYFGPGTRLLVL.

In this sample, this clone turned up once. Written as DNA, the CDR3 is TGTGCCAGCAGTGAACCGGGACAGGGAGACGGCACTGAAGCTTTCTTT. Residues: CASSEPGQGDGTEAFF. The chain employs TRBV2 and TRBJ1-1; TRBD1 matches at 9 bases. Germline V lookup: CDR1 SNHLY, CDR2 FYNNEI. J lost 4 bases, V lost 2 bases, and 8 bases had no gene match. The CDR3 sequence is 16 residues long.

The chain is built from TRBV7-9 and TRBJ1-1; possibly TRBD1 for D (5 bases). The CDR3 is 13 residues long. V was shortened by 5 bases and J by 4 bases, with 11 bases between the two germline ends. CDR1 and CDR2 (germline): SEHNR, FQNEAQ (reference sequence). The CDR3 region is CASSRDFGTEAFF. The CDR3 region has the DNA TGTGCCAGCAGCCGGGACTTCGGCACTGAAGCTTTCTTT.